These T cell receptor beta chains were read from a single sample in a study of blood T cell repertoires in COVID-19. The data were produced by immunoSEQ multiplex PCR, yet TCRdb's version contains in-frame clones alone and is incomplete. The repertoire includes about 300,000 clones, approximately 84% of them detected once, and around 1.6% sits in the top ten. Sequencing input: peripheral blood. The source of these receptors is a human donor with COVID-19, enrolled during active disease. The donor label of this sample is uncertain. Each CDR3 is given with its conserved first and last residue. The order of the fields is D gene, V gene, J gene, clone size, CDR3 protein, CDR3 DNA. The D gene is left open where the match is weak. Clone size appears in some rows only: once, few, many, or a class for an expanded clone.

>-|TRBV6-2/TRBV6-3|TRBJ1-1|-
CASSYLWGRDSPEAFF
TGTGCCAGCAGTTACTTATGGGGGCGCGATAGTCCTGAAGCTTTCTTT
>TRBD2|TRBV27|TRBJ2-7|many
CASSSGLAGPSYEQYF
TGTGCCAGCAGTTCGGGACTAGCGGGTCCTTCCTACGAGCAGTACTTC
>TRBD2|TRBV7-9|TRBJ2-3|few
CASSDLAGDADTQYF
TGTGCCAGCAGCGACCTAGCGGGAGACGCCGATACGCAGTATTTT
>-|TRBV30|TRBJ1-1|-
CAWGSGVGGTEAFF
TGTGCCTGGGGCAGCGGGGTAGGCGGCACTGAAGCTTTCTTT
>TRBD2|TRBV5-1|TRBJ2-2|-
CASSLATSGTAGELFF
TGCGCCAGCAGCTTGGCGACTAGCGGGACGGCCGGGGAGCTGTTTTTT
>TRBD1|TRBV6-1|TRBJ2-7|-
CASSEKGQAYEQYF
TGTGCCAGCAGTGAAAAGGGACAGGCCTACGAGCAGTACTTC
>TRBD1|TRBV27|TRBJ1-2|few
CASRKDRANYGYTF
TGTGCCAGCAGGAAGGACAGGGCGAACTATGGCTACACCTTC
>-|TRBV3-1/TRBV3-2|TRBJ2-1|once
CASSPQSGSRSYNEQFF
TGTGCCAGCAGCCCGCAATCGGGGAGTAGGTCCTACAATGAGCAGTTCTTC
>-|TRBV6-2/TRBV6-3|TRBJ1-6|-
CASSPGRANSPLHF
TGTGCCAGCAGCCCCGGCAGGGCTAATTCACCCCTCCACTTT
>-|TRBV28|TRBJ1-4|-
CASSTVHEVEKLFF
TGTGCCAGCAGCACCGTCCATGAGGTCGAAAAACTGTTTTTT
>TRBD1|TRBV30|TRBJ2-3|-
CAWSVRTGGYTDTQYF
TGTGCCTGGAGTGTACGGACAGGGGGTTACACAGATACGCAGTATTTT
>-|TRBV28|TRBJ1-2|-
CASAGGVSYGYTF
TGTGCCAGCGCTGGGGGGGTCTCCTATGGCTACACCTTC
>-|TRBV9|TRBJ2-2|-
CASSVRLANTGELFF
TGTGCCAGCAGCGTGAGGCTCGCGAACACCGGGGAGCTGTTTTTT
>TRBD1|TRBV5-1|TRBJ2-1|-
CASSSQPTGGLNEQFF
TGCGCCAGCAGCTCCCAGCCCACAGGGGGCTTGAATGAGCAGTTCTTC
>TRBD1|TRBV15|TRBJ2-3|-
CATSREGRQGVDTQYF
TGTGCCACCAGCAGAGAAGGGAGACAGGGCGTAGATACGCAGTATTTT
>TRBD1|TRBV6-2/TRBV6-3|TRBJ1-1|-
CASSYSRQGARMNTEAFF
TGTGCCAGCAGTTACTCGAGGCAGGGGGCCCGGATGAACACTGAAGCTTTCTTT
>-|TRBV30|TRBJ1-1|-
CAWSVTSTGNTEAFF
TGTGCCTGGAGTGTAACTTCAACCGGGAACACTGAAGCTTTCTTT
>TRBD1|TRBV5-1|TRBJ1-1|-
CASSLLTGDRTEAFF
TGCGCCAGCAGCCTATTGACAGGGGATAGGACTGAAGCTTTCTTT
>TRBD1|TRBV9|TRBJ1-3|-
CASSPRGTDSGNTIYF
TGTGCCAGCAGCCCACGAGGGACAGACTCTGGAAACACCATATATTTT
>-|TRBV7-9|TRBJ2-3|-
CASSFNPRLPQDTDTQYF
TGTGCCAGCAGCTTTAACCCCAGGCTCCCACAGGACACAGATACGCAGTATTTT
>-|TRBV5-4|TRBJ1-1|-
CAMGLNTEAFF
TGCGCCATGGGCTTAAACACTGAAGCTTTCTTT
>TRBD1|TRBV19|TRBJ1-1|-
CASRRRDRVTEAFF
TGTGCCAGTAGGAGGCGTGACAGGGTCACTGAAGCTTTCTTT
>-|TRBV6-1|TRBJ2-7|-
CASSETQDFPYEQYF
TGTGCCAGCAGTGAAACGCAGGATTTCCCCTACGAGCAGTACTTC
>TRBD1|TRBV5-1|TRBJ2-7|-
CASSLATGTGVHEQYF
TGCGCCAGCAGCTTGGCGACCGGGACAGGGGTACACGAGCAGTACTTC
>TRBD2|TRBV10-3|TRBJ2-7|-
CAISKFLAGGRSREQYF
TGTGCCATCAGTAAATTCTTAGCGGGAGGTAGGTCGAGGGAGCAGTACTTC
>-|TRBV28|TRBJ2-7|few
CASTRGNEQYF
TGTGCCAGCACCCGGGGAAACGAGCAGTACTTC
>TRBD1|TRBV5-6|TRBJ2-7|-
CASSLAGTGEDEQYF
TGTGCCAGCAGCTTGGCCGGGACAGGGGAAGACGAGCAGTACTTC
>-|TRBV20-1|TRBJ2-3|-
CSARGTDTQYF
TGCAGTGCTAGGGGCACAGATACACAGTATTTT
>TRBD1|TRBV5-6|TRBJ2-1|-
CASSSAQTGVVYNEQFF
TGTGCCAGCAGCTCGGCTCAGACAGGGGTCGTCTACAATGAGCAGTTCTTC
>TRBD1|TRBV18|TRBJ2-7|few
CASSPRTSGTGEYEQYF
TGTGCCAGCTCACCACGGACGTCCGGGACAGGAGAATACGAGCAGTACTTC
>-|TRBV4-2|TRBJ2-7|-
CASSLGEASSSYEQYF
TGTGCCAGCAGCCTAGGAGAGGCTAGCTCTTCCTACGAGCAGTACTTC
>TRBD2|TRBV15|TRBJ2-5|-
CPPAGGGPGGEVGRETQYF
TGCCCCCCCGCCGGGGGGGGACCCGGGGGCGAGGTGGGACGAGAGACCCAGTACTTC
>-|TRBV5-1|TRBJ1-1|-
CASSVEVGAVNTEAFF
TGCGCCAGCAGCGTGGAGGTGGGGGCCGTAAACACTGAAGCTTTCTTT
>TRBD1|TRBV2|TRBJ1-5|-
CASRETDRVSQPQHF
TGTGCCAGCAGGGAAACCGACAGGGTCAGTCAGCCCCAGCATTTT
>-|TRBV11-2|TRBJ2-5|-
CASTPGGGGIRETQYF
TGTGCCAGCACCCCCGGGGGCGGGGGCATTAGAGAGACCCAGTACTTC
>TRBD1|TRBV19|TRBJ1-5|-
CASTSTGGGQPQHF
TGTGCCAGTACCTCTACAGGGGGCGGTCAGCCCCAGCATTTT
>TRBD2|TRBV10-3|TRBJ2-3|-
CAISEPIAGAPDTQYF
TGTGCCATCAGTGAGCCGATAGCGGGAGCACCAGATACGCAGTATTTT